This T cell receptor beta chain was captured by sequencing in a study of blood T cell repertoires in COVID-19. Between the trimmed V and J ends, which lost 3 bases and 7 bases, there was a span of 10 bases. The CDR3 spans 14 residues. CDR1 and CDR2 from the germline V gene are PRHDT and FYEKMQ (reference sequence). Profiled with immunoSEQ multiplex PCR; TCRdb holds only in-frame clones, not every one. Here the sample spans hundreds of thousands of clones, 65% to 90% being singletons. V is TRBV13 and J is TRBJ1-6; a possible D gene is TRBD1 (5 bases). Sequenced sample: PBMCs or T cells enriched from blood (not recorded which). This clonotype was sampled from a woman aged 45 to 65 with acute COVID-19. The CDR3 DNA is TGTGCCAGCAGCTTGGGGCCAGGGAATTCACCCCTCCACTTT. It codes for CASSLGPGNSPLHF.